This TCR beta chain was identified in a study of blood T cell repertoires in COVID-19. Study at large: T cells, B-cell-depleted T cells, or PBMCs supplied cDNA or gDNA.

In the source study's methods: Amplifying reference gene primers gave estimates of nucleated cell counts. Measured with immunoSEQ multiplex PCR; TCRdb has only the in-frame clones, and not every one. From that table come the V and J calls and clone size; the DNA was used to work out D and trimming. The sample yields around 100,000 clones, more than 75% seen once. This CDR3 has 17 amino acids. The V gene's germline CDR1 is SGHKS and CDR2 YYEKEE (reference sequence). Between the trimmed V and J ends, which lost 4 bases and 0 bases, there was a span of 17 bases. The V and J genes are TRBV5-5 and TRBJ1-5; possibly TRBD1 for D (6 bases). The sample taken for sequencing was peripheral blood. This clonotype originated in a man aged 65 to 85 with acute or convalescent COVID-19. DNA for the CDR3: TGTGCCAGCAGCCAGGGGAGGGGAGAGTATAGCAATCAGCCCCAGCATTTT. Translating it yields CASSQGRGEYSNQPQHF. Looking up the rest from reference TRBV5-5 and TRBJ1-5 gives the full variable domain: DAGVTQSPTHLIKTRGQQVTLRCSPISGHKSVSWYQQVLGQGPQFIFQYYEKEERGRGNFPDRFSARQFPNYSSELNVNALLLGDSALYLCASSQGRGEYSNQPQHFGDGTRLSIL.